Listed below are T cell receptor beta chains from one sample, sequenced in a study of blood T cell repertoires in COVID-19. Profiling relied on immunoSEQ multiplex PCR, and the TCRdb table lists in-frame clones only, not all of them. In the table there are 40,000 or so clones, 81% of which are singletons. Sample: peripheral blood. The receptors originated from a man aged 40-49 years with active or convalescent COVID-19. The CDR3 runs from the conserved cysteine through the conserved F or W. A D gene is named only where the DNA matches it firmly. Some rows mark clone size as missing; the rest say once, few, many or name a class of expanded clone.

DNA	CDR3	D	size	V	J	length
TGTGCCAGCAGCGAACAAACAGGGGCCTATGGCTACACCTTC	CASSEQTGAYGYTF	TRBD1	NA	TRBV5-4	TRBJ1-2	14
TGTGCCAGCAGAGGCGGGACAGCCGACTATGGCTACACCTTC	CASRGGTADYGYTF	TRBD1	NA	TRBV6-4	TRBJ1-2	14
TGTGCCAGCAGCTCGAGAGGTAGCGGTGGAGTCACAGATACGCAGTATTTT	CASSSRGSGGVTDTQYF	NA	NA	TRBV7-2	TRBJ2-3	17
TGTGCCAGTAGTATGGGGAACAGGGGATCCTACGAGCAGTACTTC	CASSMGNRGSYEQYF	TRBD1	NA	TRBV19	TRBJ2-7	15
TGTGCCAGTAGGGGCAGGGGGCCGTCCGGCTACACCTTC	CASRGRGPSGYTF	TRBD1	few	TRBV19	TRBJ1-2	13
TGTGCCAGCAGTTTAACAGCGGGCCAAAACATTCAGTACTTC	CASSLTAGQNIQYF	NA	NA	TRBV28	TRBJ2-4	14
TGTGCCACCAGCAGAGATCGGGCAGGGGGCAACGAGCAGTACTTC	CATSRDRAGGNEQYF	TRBD1	few	TRBV15	TRBJ2-7	15
TGTGCCACCAGCAGAGAACAGGGGAACACCGGGGAGCTGTTTTTT	CATSREQGNTGELFF	NA	NA	TRBV15	TRBJ2-2	15
TGTGCCAGCAGCTTGGCCTTTGAGACCCAGTACTTC	CASSLAFETQYF	NA	once	TRBV5-4	TRBJ2-5	12
TGTGCCAGCAGTCCCGCGGCGATAGCTTTCTTT	CASSPAAIAFF	NA	NA	TRBV12-3/TRBV12-4	TRBJ1-1	11
TGTGCCTGGAGTCGGCGGCCACACACAGATACGCAGTATTTT	CAWSRRPHTDTQYF	NA	NA	TRBV30	TRBJ2-3	14
TGCGCCAGCAGCTTGGACGGGGACTATGAGCAGTTCTTC	CASSLDGDYEQFF	NA	NA	TRBV5-1	TRBJ2-1	13
TGTGCCAGCAGCTCGGTCTTGACAGGGGCTGGGGCCAACGTCCTGACTTTC	CASSSVLTGAGANVLTF	TRBD1	NA	TRBV7-9	TRBJ2-6	17
TGCGCCAGCAGCCAAGACCCAGGTGCAGGATACTACGAGCAGTACTTC	CASSQDPGAGYYEQYF	NA	NA	TRBV4-1	TRBJ2-7	16
TGTGCCAGCACCCAGGGGCTAGTGGAGCAGTTCTTC	CASTQGLVEQFF	NA	NA	TRBV6-5	TRBJ2-1	12
TGTGCCAGCAGCTTTACAGGAGCGAACACTGAAGCTTTCTTT	CASSFTGANTEAFF	NA	NA	TRBV5-4	TRBJ1-1	14
TGTGCCAGCAGCTCAGGGACTAGCGGGAGACTCGGTACGCAGTATTTT	CASSSGTSGRLGTQYF	TRBD2	NA	TRBV7-2	TRBJ2-3	16
TGTGCCAGCTCAAGGGGGGGCTCCTACGAGCAGTACTTC	CASSRGGSYEQYF	NA	NA	TRBV6-5	TRBJ2-7	13
TGTGCCAGCAGCCCTAAGACCGTCACAGGGGGAAGTCAGCCCCAGCATTTT	CASSPKTVTGGSQPQHF	TRBD1	NA	TRBV5-5	TRBJ1-5	17
TGTGCCAGCAGCCAGGGCCCAGGGTACCCTAGAGGCTACACCTTC	CASSQGPGYPRGYTF	NA	NA	TRBV7-9	TRBJ1-2	15
TGTGCCAGCAGTTCCGGGACACGCACTGAAGCTTTCTTT	CASSSGTRTEAFF	NA	NA	TRBV12-3/TRBV12-4	TRBJ1-1	13
TGTGCCAGCAGCTTGTGGGCGGGTTACGAGCAGTACTTC	CASSLWAGYEQYF	NA	NA	TRBV5-6	TRBJ2-7	13
TGCGCCAGCAGCTCACAGGGATATGATGGAGATACGCAGTATTTT	CASSSQGYDGDTQYF	NA	NA	TRBV5-1	TRBJ2-3	15
TGTGCCAGCAGCTTGACTGGCGGCTCCAGGCAGTACTTC	CASSLTGGSRQYF	NA	NA	TRBV5-8	TRBJ2-7	13
TGTGCCAGCAGCCCTTGGGACAACTCTGGAAACACCATATATTTT	CASSPWDNSGNTIYF	NA	NA	TRBV28	TRBJ1-3	15
TGTGCCAGCAGCGTCGGGACTAGGGGCTACGAGCAGTACTTC	CASSVGTRGYEQYF	TRBD2	NA	TRBV7-9	TRBJ2-7	14
TGTGCCAGCAGCTCGCAGGGGGCCGGTGGCTACACCTTC	CASSSQGAGGYTF	TRBD1	NA	TRBV11-2	TRBJ1-2	13